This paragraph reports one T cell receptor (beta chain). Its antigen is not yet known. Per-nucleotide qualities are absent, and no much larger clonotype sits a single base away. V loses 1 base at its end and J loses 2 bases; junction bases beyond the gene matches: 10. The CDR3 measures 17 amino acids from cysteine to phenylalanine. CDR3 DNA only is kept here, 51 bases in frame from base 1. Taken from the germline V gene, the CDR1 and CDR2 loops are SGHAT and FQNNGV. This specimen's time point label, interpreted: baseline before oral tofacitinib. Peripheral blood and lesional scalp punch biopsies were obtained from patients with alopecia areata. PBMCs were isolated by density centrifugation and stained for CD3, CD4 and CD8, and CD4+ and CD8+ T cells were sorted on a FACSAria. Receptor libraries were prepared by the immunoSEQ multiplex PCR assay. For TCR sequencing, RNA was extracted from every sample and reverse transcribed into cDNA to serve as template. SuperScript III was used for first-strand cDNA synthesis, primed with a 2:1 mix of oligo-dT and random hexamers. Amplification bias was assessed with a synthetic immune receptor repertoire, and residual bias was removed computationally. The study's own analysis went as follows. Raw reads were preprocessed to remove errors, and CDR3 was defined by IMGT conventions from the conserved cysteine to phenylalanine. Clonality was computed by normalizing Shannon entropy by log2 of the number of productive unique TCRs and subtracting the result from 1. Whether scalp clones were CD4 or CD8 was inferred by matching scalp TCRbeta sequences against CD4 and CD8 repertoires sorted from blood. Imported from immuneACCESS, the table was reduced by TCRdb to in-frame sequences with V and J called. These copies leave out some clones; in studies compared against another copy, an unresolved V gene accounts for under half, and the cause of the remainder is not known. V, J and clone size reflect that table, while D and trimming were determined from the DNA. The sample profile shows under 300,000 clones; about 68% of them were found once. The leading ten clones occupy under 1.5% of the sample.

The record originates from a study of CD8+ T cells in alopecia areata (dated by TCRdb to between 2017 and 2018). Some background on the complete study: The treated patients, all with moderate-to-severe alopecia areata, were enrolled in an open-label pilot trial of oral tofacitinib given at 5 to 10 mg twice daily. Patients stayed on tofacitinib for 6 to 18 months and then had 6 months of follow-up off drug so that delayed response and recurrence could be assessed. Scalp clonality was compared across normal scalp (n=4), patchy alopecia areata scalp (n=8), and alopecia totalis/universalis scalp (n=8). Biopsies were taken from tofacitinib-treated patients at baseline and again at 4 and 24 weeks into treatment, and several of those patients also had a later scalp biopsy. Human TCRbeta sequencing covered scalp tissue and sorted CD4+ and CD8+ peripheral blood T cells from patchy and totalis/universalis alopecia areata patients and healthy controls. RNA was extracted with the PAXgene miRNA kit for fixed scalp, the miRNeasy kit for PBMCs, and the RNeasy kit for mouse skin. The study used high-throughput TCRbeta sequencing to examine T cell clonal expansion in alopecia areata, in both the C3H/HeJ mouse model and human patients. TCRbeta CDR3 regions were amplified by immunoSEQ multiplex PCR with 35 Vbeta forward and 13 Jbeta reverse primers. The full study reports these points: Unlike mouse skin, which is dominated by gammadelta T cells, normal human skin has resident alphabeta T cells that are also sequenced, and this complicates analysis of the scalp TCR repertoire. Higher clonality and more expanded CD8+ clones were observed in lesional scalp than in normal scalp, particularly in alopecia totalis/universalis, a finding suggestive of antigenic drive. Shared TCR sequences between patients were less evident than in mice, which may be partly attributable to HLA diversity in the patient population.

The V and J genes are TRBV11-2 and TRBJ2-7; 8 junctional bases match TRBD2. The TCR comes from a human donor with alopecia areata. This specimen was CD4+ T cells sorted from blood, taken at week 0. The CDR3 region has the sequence CASSLASHGTSPYEQYF. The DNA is TGTGCCAGCAGCTTAGCGTCCCACGGGACTAGTCCCTACGAGCAGTACTTC.